This T cell receptor beta chain was observed in a study of blood T cell repertoires in COVID-19. About the research overall: The United States, Italy and Spain supplied acute and convalescent COVID-19 samples. Nucleic acid was either cDNA or gDNA, and it came from T cells, B-cell-depleted T cells, or PBMCs.

With V trimmed by 5 bases and J by 7 bases, 8 bases remained unmatched. From germline, CDR1 is SGHNT and CDR2 YENEEA. The length of the CDR3 is 14 residues. TCRdb keeps only in-frame clones here, not all; method: immunoSEQ multiplex PCR. The sample lists tens of thousands of clones, roughly four fifths occurring once. Seattle researchers signed up patients amid active infection and tracked them longitudinally. This TCR was recovered from a man aged 65 to 79 with COVID-19, enrolled during active disease. Sequenced material: peripheral blood. The chain employs TRBV11-3 and TRBJ2-4, with TRBD1 matching 7 bases. Here the CDR3 reads CASSPGQASNIQYF. The CDR3 DNA reads TGTGCCAGCAGCCCCGGACAGGCTTCGAACATTCAGTACTTC.